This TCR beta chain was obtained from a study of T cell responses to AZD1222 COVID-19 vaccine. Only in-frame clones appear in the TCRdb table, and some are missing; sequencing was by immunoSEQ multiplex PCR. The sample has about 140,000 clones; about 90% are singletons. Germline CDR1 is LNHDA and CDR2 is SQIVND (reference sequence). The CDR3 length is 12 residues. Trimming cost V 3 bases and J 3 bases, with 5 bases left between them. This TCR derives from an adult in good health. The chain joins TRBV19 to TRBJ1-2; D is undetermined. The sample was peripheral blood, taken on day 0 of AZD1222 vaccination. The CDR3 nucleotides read TGTGCCAGTAGTATTACGGACTATGGCTACACCTTC. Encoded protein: CASSITDYGYTF.